The T cell receptor (beta chain) described here comes from a study of OX40 agonist ivuxolimab in advanced cancers. This clone has only a few counts. The protocol was immunoSEQ multiplex PCR, while the TCRdb copy is restricted to in-frame clones and leaves out a portion. The sample records about 100,000 clones, about 91% being singletons. The germline V and J ends were trimmed by 5 bases and 7 bases, with 15 bases remaining between them. The length of the CDR3 is 13 residues. CDR1 and CDR2 (germline): SGDLS, YYNGEE. V and J are TRBV9 and TRBJ1-2; D is uncertain. The sample consisted of CD4+ or CD8+ T cells sorted from blood, taken in a trial of the OX40 agonist ivuxolimab. The receptor was derived from an adult with an advanced solid tumor such as melanoma, head and neck, liver or kidney cancer. The CDR3 spells CASSGYRTTGYTF. In nucleotides, the CDR3 is TGTGCCAGCAGTGGGTACAGAACCACTGGCTACACCTTC.